This TCR beta chain was identified in a study of blood T cell repertoires in COVID-19 (TCRdb year 2020). About the investigation overall: Collaborator samples came from the United States, Italy and Spain and covered acute and convalescent phases of COVID-19. The prospective study material was composed of cDNA or gDNA derived from T cells, B-cell-depleted T cells, or PBMCs. Subjects who had been exposed to COVID-19, were actively infected with it, or had recovered from it provided the deeply sampled blood TCRbeta repertoires that made up the dataset. A freely available public database, intended as a resource for researchers studying the immune response to SARS-CoV-2, is where the repertoires were released. Samples were obtained from the ongoing ImmuneRACE study (first 160 participants) and from 1,254 subjects provided by 6 global collaborators. Sample metadata almost always included a de-identified subject ID, COVID-19 status, age in years and sex. HLA class I and class II types, where available, came from metadata supplied by the sample provider rather than from assay-based typing. General study outcomes and caveats: The amount of clinical and demographic metadata varied by source and participant and was provided uncurated.

TCRbeta CDR3 regions were amplified from genomic DNA using the immunoSEQ Assay, a bias-controlled multiplex PCR. The original pipeline was this. Nucleated cell counts per sample were estimated from amplification of reference gene primers within the assay. To quantify the absolute abundance of each unique TCRbeta CDR3 rearrangement, sequence reads were collapsed and filtered. Productive Simpson clonality was computed per sample as the square root of Simpson's diversity index over productive rearrangements. The clones in this table, taken by TCRdb from immuneACCESS, are in-frame only. Not every clone is retained; where verified, under half of the shortfall comes from an unresolved V gene, and the cause of the rest is unknown. V, J and clone size reflect that table, while D and trimming were determined from the DNA. The sample profile shows about 87,000 clones; more than 85% of them were found once. Together, the top ten hold 4% to 5.5% of the sample.

Collaborating institutions collected whole blood in K2EDTA tubes following their own protocols. Collaborator samples were shipped for TCRbeta analysis as frozen whole blood, isolated PBMCs, or DNA extracted from either sample type. Including cysteine and phenylalanine, the CDR3 has 13 amino acids. Only the CDR3 DNA stays, 39 bases, in frame from base 1. Trimming removed 6 bases from V and 5 bases from J; the gene matches leave 6 bases unexplained. From the germline V gene, CDR1 is SQVTM and CDR2 is ANQGSEA. A remark on this clone: Its specific antigen is unknown. Base qualities are not recorded, but no much larger clone differs from it by a single base.

This sequence originates from a man aged 40-49 years with acute or convalescent COVID-19. The chain is assembled from TRBV29-1 and TRBJ2-3; 9 nucleotides in the junction match TRBD1. Sequences were obtained from peripheral blood. The DNA reads as follows: TGCAGCGTCGAATACAGGGGGCTAGATACGCAGTATTTT. Translated, it gives CSVEYRGLDTQYF.